This T cell receptor beta chain is drawn from a study of CD8+ T cells in alopecia areata (dated by TCRdb to the late 2010s). Broadly, across the study: The treated patients, all with moderate-to-severe alopecia areata, were enrolled in an open-label pilot trial of oral tofacitinib given at 5 to 10 mg twice daily. Patients received tofacitinib for 6 to 18 months and were then followed off drug for 6 months to check for delayed response and recurrence. For the treated patients, the SALT score, which quantifies what percentage of scalp surface area is affected, served as the measure of disease severity. The study used high-throughput TCRbeta sequencing to examine T cell clonal expansion in alopecia areata, in both the C3H/HeJ mouse model and human patients. On the human side, TCRbeta sequencing was run on scalp tissue and on sorted CD4+ and CD8+ peripheral blood T cells from healthy controls and from alopecia areata patients with either patchy or totalis/universalis disease. Patients on tofacitinib were biopsied at baseline and after 4 and 24 weeks of treatment, and several of the patients also had a later scalp biopsy. Scalp clonality was compared across normal scalp (n=4), patchy alopecia areata scalp (n=8), and alopecia totalis/universalis scalp (n=8). RNA was obtained with the PAXgene miRNA kit for fixed scalp, the miRNeasy kit for PBMCs, and the RNeasy kit for mouse skin. TCRbeta CDR3 regions were amplified by immunoSEQ multiplex PCR using 35 Vbeta forward and 13 Jbeta reverse primers. General conclusions and limits of the study: Compared with mice, TCR sequences shared between patients were less clear, possibly partly because of HLA diversity across the patient population. Scalp clonality and the number of expanded CD8+ clones among the top 100 scalp clones were significantly decreased by tofacitinib. During tofacitinib treatment, many expanded lesional clones remained in scalp and blood, and this persistence may partly explain relapse after treatment is stopped. Resident alphabeta T cells in normal human skin are also sequenced, complicating scalp TCR repertoire analysis, unlike mouse skin dominated by gammadelta T cells. Because the treated cohort was small and had only one nonresponder, larger studies are needed to examine links between baseline CD8+ expansion and response. Lesional scalp, especially in alopecia totalis/universalis, showed higher clonality and more expanded CD8+ clones than normal scalp, suggesting antigenic drive.

The time point label for this specimen denotes: around 28 days on oral tofacitinib. The sample's treatment or condition label, decoded: oral pan-JAK inhibitor, 5-10 mg twice daily. Peripheral blood and lesional scalp punch biopsies were obtained from patients with alopecia areata. PBMCs were isolated by density centrifugation and stained for CD3, CD4 and CD8, and CD4+ and CD8+ T cells were sorted on a FACSAria. A note on this clone: The target of this receptor is not known. The sample holds no much larger clone one base away, and base qualities are not on file.

From a lookup of the germline V gene (reference sequence), CDR1 and CDR2 are SEHNR and FQNEAQ. V is trimmed back by 6 bases and J by 5 bases, and the junction contains 9 bases that no gene match accounts for. Its CDR3 holds 14 amino acids, cysteine through phenylalanine. Of the read, only the CDR3 DNA is kept; its 42 bases are in frame from base 1. The library was generated by the immunoSEQ multiplex PCR assay. For TCR sequencing, RNA was extracted from every sample and reverse transcribed into cDNA to serve as template. First-strand cDNA was synthesized using SuperScript III with a 2:1 mix of oligo-dT and random hexamers. A synthetic immune receptor repertoire was used to gauge amplification bias, and whatever bias remained was removed computationally. The authors' analysis ran thus. After raw reads were preprocessed to remove errors, the CDR3 was defined following IMGT conventions as running from the conserved cysteine to phenylalanine. Clonality was computed by normalizing Shannon entropy by log2 of the number of productive unique TCRs and subtracting the result from 1. Whether scalp clones were CD4 or CD8 was inferred by matching scalp TCRbeta sequences against CD4 and CD8 repertoires sorted from blood. Here the immuneACCESS table is served through TCRdb, limited to in-frame sequences with V and J called. Missing clones are a known gap in these copies; in checked studies unresolved V genes cover under half, and the rest lacks a known reason. Clone size and the V and J calls come from that table; the DNA yielded D and trimming. The sample table lists roughly 140,000 clones, approximately 80% of them with a count of one. The top ten clonotypes cover around a quarter of the sample.

The V and J segments used are TRBV7-9 and TRBJ1-1, with 7 bases aligning to TRBD1. Sequencing was performed on CD8+ T cells sorted from blood, taken at week 4, from a patient treated with tofacitinib. The sequence was collected from a human donor with alopecia areata. Read as DNA, the sequence is TGTGCCAGCAGGCACCCGACAGGGAGTACTGAAGCTTTCTTT. Its translation is CASRHPTGSTEAFF. Reference TRBV7-9 and TRBJ1-1 proteins supply the regions before and after the CDR3; the full variable domain is: DTGVSQNPRHKITKRGQNVTFRCDPISEHNRLYWYRQTLGQGPEFLTYFQNEAQLEKSRLLSDRFSAERPKGSFSTLEIQRTEQGDSAMYLCASRHPTGSTEAFFGQGTRLTVV.